The rows below give T cell receptor beta chains drawn from one sample of a study of vaccination and CD4 T cells after COVID-19. These TCRs' antigens remain unknown. TCRdb processed the PCR reads anew with MiXCR; each CDR3 protein has one entry. Among around 15,000 distinct CDR3 sequences, over 55% were seen once, and the ten largest hold around 5.2%. The source material was CD4+ T cells from blood, cultured in vitro, sampled after SARS-CoV-2 vaccination. The receptors here all came from a human donor who had recovered from COVID-19. The CDR3 runs from the conserved cysteine through the conserved F or W. The order of the fields is D gene, V gene, clone size, J gene, CDR3 length, CDR3 DNA, CDR3 protein. A D gene is named only where the DNA matches it firmly. The size entry is marked missing in some rows and otherwise reads once, few, many or a size class.

TRBD1,TRBV27,few,TRBJ1-6,15,TGTGCCAGCAGTTTATCGACAGGGGGAGATTCACCCCTCCACTTT,CASSLSTGGDSPLHF
TRBD2,TRBV20-1,few,TRBJ2-5,15,TGCAGTGCCCGCCCCATTAGCGGGAGTGAAGAGACCCAGTACTTC,CSARPISGSEETQYF
TRBD2,TRBV20-1,-,TRBJ2-3,13,TGCAGTGCTATAGCGGGGGACACAGATACGCAGTATTTT,CSAIAGDTDTQYF
-,TRBV12-3/TRBV12-4,-,TRBJ1-5,17,TGTGCCAGCAGTTTTTGGGGCGCCCAGGGGACAAATCAGCCCCAGCATTTT,CASSFWGAQGTNQPQHF
-,TRBV12-3/TRBV12-4,few,TRBJ1-5,14,TGTGCCAGCAGACGGACGGGGGCTGGTCAGCCCCAGCATTTT,CASRRTGAGQPQHF
TRBD2,TRBV6-1,-,TRBJ2-3,15,TGTGCCAGCAGTCTGGGACTAGCGGGAATTGATACGCAGTATTTT,CASSLGLAGIDTQYF
-,TRBV7-3,-,TRBJ2-6,16,TGTGCCAGCAGCATGGGACCGAGCTCTGGGGCCAACGTCCTGACTTTC,CASSMGPSSGANVLTF
-,TRBV6-1,-,TRBJ2-7,11,TGTGCCACCCAGGGGCCTTACGGGCAGTACTTC,CATQGPYGQYF
TRBD2,TRBV6-1,-,TRBJ2-7,15,TGTGCCAGCAGCCCCATGACTAGCGGGGTTGGAGAGCAGTACTTC,CASSPMTSGVGEQYF
TRBD1,TRBV12-3/TRBV12-4,-,TRBJ2-7,13,TGTGCCAGCAGTATGGGACAGTGGGACGAGCAGTACTTC,CASSMGQWDEQYF
TRBD2,TRBV7-2,once,TRBJ2-1,17,TGTGCCAGCAGCTTTCGTCTAGCGGGAGCAGGGAATAATGAGCAGTTCTTC,CASSFRLAGAGNNEQFF
TRBD1,TRBV11-3,few,TRBJ1-6,14,TGTGCCAGCAGCCCGACAGGGGGTAATTCACCCCTCCACTTT,CASSPTGGNSPLHF
TRBD1,TRBV4-3,-,TRBJ1-2,16,TGCGCCAGCAGCCAAGATCTGACGCAGGGGGTTAATGGCTACACCTTC,CASSQDLTQGVNGYTF
-,TRBV6-1,-,TRBJ1-5,15,TGTGCCAGCTCTTTCCAGGGAACCGGCAATCAGCCCCAGCATTTT,CASSFQGTGNQPQHF
-,TRBV21-1,-,TRBJ1-5,16,TGTGCCAGCAGCATCCCCCAGGCAGTAAAAAACCAGCCCCAGCATTTT,CASSIPQAVKNQPQHF
TRBD1,TRBV12-3/TRBV12-4,once,TRBJ2-7,13,TGTGCCAGCACCACCGGGACAGGCTACGAGCAGTACTTC,CASTTGTGYEQYF
-,TRBV6-4,-,TRBJ1-4,13,TGTGCCAGCAGTTACCCACCCGATGAAAAACTGTTTTTT,CASSYPPDEKLFF
-,TRBV24-1,once,TRBJ2-5,13,TGTGCCACCATTGAGGGGGGCATCGAGACCCAGTACTTC,CATIEGGIETQYF
TRBD1,TRBV19,-,TRBJ1-2,15,TGTGCCAGTAACCCGGACAGGTCTACTAACTATGGCTACACCTTC,CASNPDRSTNYGYTF
TRBD1,TRBV6-1,few,TRBJ1-5,14,TGTGCCAGCAGTGAGGGGACAGCCTCCGAACCCCAGCATTTT,CASSEGTASEPQHF
TRBD1,TRBV6-1,few,TRBJ2-7,13,TGTGCCAGCAGTGAACATCGAGGACAGGTGGAGTACTTC,CASSEHRGQVEYF
-,TRBV20-1,-,TRBJ2-2,11,TGCAGTGCTAGACGGGGCGTGGAGCTGTTTTTT,CSARRGVELFF
-,TRBV6-2/TRBV6-3,-,TRBJ1-1,15,TGTGCCAGCTGCGTCTCCGGGGGTTCGAACACTGAAGCTTTCTTT,CASCVSGGSNTEAFF
-,TRBV7-2,-,TRBJ2-1,18,TGTGCCAGCAGCAAGGGGGGTCGCGGCTTCCGCCCCTCCAATGAGCAGTTCTTC,CASSKGGRGFRPSNEQFF
-,TRBV7-6,-,TRBJ2-2,14,TGTGCCAGCAGCTATGTCGAGGGACCCGGGGAGCTGTTTTTT,CASSYVEGPGELFF
-,TRBV20-1,-,TRBJ2-3,13,TGCAGCGCAACCTTAATACAGGGAGATACGCAGTATTTT,CSATLIQGDTQYF
TRBD1,TRBV7-6,-,TRBJ1-1,18,TGTGCCAGCAGCCGAAATATGGTGGGACAGGGGACCCCCACTGAAGCTTTCTTT,CASSRNMVGQGTPTEAFF
-,TRBV19,few,TRBJ1-2,13,TGTGCCAGTAGTATATACAGGGATGATGGCTACACCTTC,CASSIYRDDGYTF
-,TRBV5-1,-,TRBJ2-7,12,TGCGCCAGCAGCTTGCAAGGAGGGTGGGAGTACTTC,CASSLQGGWEYF
-,TRBV19,-,TRBJ1-2,16,TGTGCCAGTAGTATAGAGACCGGACGGTTAAACTATGGCTACACCTTC,CASSIETGRLNYGYTF
-,TRBV2,-,TRBJ1-6,18,TGTGCCAGCAGTGAACCTAGGACGGTGGCATCCTATAATTCACCCCTCCACTTT,CASSEPRTVASYNSPLHF
TRBD1,TRBV20-1,once,TRBJ1-4,17,TGCAGTGCTAGACCACCTAGACAGGGGGCCGCTAATGAAAAACTGTTTTTT,CSARPPRQGAANEKLFF
-,TRBV7-8,-,TRBJ2-4,16,TGTGCCAGCAGCGATCTTGGGACCCTAGTTGGGGACATTCAGTACTTC,CASSDLGTLVGDIQYF
TRBD2,TRBV6-2/TRBV6-3,-,TRBJ2-2,19,TGTGCCAGCAGTTACCCCCTCGGAGCGGGAGTTAAGAATACCGGGGAGCTGTTTTTT,CASSYPLGAGVKNTGELFF
-,TRBV10-3,few,TRBJ1-1,13,TGTGCCATCACGTACAGTCTGAACACTGAAGCTTTCTTT,CAITYSLNTEAFF
-,TRBV6-1,-,TRBJ1-6,11,TGTGCCAGCACCACAATTTCACCCCTCCACTTT,CASTTISPLHF
-,TRBV4-3,few,TRBJ1-5,15,TGCGCCAGCAGCCAATCCGGGAGAGGTGATCAGCCCCAGCATTTT,CASSQSGRGDQPQHF